Each of the 2 T cell receptor beta chains below was sequenced from the same sample in a study of OX40 agonist ivuxolimab in advanced cancers. This table comes from immunoSEQ multiplex PCR, and its TCRdb copy is limited to in-frame clones, with some not included. This table has 100,000 or so clones, 90% to 96% appearing once. The sequences come from CD4+ or CD8+ T cells sorted from blood, collected in a trial of the OX40 agonist ivuxolimab. The receptors come from an adult with an advanced solid tumor such as melanoma, head and neck, liver or kidney cancer.

This sequence joins TRBV4-2 and TRBJ2-2; D is possibly TRBD2 (5 bases). Trimming left V 5 bases short and J 0 bases short, with 10 bases between. Germline V CDR1 and CDR2: LGHNA, YNFKEQ. The CDR3 totals 15 residues. The CDR3 here is CASSLVGTNTGELFF. The CDR3 nucleotides are TGTGCCAGCAGCTTGGTCGGGACGAACACCGGGGAGCTGTTTTTT.

The CDR3 is CASSLRRGTEKLFF. Written as DNA, the CDR3 is TGTGCCAGCAGTTTACGTCGGGGGACGGAAAAACTGTTTTTT. This chain links TRBV28 with TRBJ1-4; a weak D match, TRBD1 (5 bases). From germline, CDR1 is MDHEN and CDR2 SYDVKM. Trimming pared 2 bases from V and 8 bases from J, leaving 12 bases between. CDR3 length equals 14 residues.